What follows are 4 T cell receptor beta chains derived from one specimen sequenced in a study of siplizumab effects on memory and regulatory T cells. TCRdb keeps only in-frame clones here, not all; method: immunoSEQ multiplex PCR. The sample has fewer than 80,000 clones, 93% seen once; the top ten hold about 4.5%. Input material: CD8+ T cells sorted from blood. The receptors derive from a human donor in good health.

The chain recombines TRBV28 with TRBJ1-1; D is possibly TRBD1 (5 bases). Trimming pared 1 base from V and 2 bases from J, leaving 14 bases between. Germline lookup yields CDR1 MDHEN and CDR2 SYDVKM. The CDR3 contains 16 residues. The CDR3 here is CASSLFLRGFNTEAFF. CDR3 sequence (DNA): TGTGCCAGCAGTTTATTCCTCCGGGGGTTCAACACTGAAGCTTTCTTT.

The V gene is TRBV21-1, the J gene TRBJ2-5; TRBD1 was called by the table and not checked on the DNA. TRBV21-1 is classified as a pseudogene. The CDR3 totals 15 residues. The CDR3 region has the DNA TGTGCCAGGGGAGGACAGGGGACGTACCAAGAGACCCAGTACTTC. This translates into CARGGQGTYQETQYF.

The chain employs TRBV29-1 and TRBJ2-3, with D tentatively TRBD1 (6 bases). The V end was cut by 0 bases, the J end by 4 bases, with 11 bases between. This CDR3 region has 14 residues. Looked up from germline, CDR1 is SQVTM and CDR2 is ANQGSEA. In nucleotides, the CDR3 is TGCAGCGTTGAAGAGGGACACCTACCAGATACGCAGTATTTT. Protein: CSVEEGHLPDTQYF.

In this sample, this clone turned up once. The CDR3 reads CASSIGSGGRSTDTQYF. CDR3 coding DNA: TGTGCCAGTAGTATCGGTAGCGGGGGACGTAGCACAGATACGCAGTATTTT. The chain uses TRBV19 and TRBJ2-3; TRBD2 aligns across 9 bases. Germline V gene sequence: CDR1 LNHDA, CDR2 SQIVND (reference sequence). The V segment lost 3 bases and the J segment 0 bases; nucleotides outside the gene matches: 7. There are 17 residues in the CDR3.